The present TCR beta chain was sequenced within a study of PD-1 blockade in classical Hodgkin lymphoma. No patient escaped relapse after autologous stem cell transplantation, and brentuximab vedotin exposure varied. Repertoires were generated with immunoSEQ multiplex PCR, while TCRdb's copy carries only in-frame clones and drops some. The sample yields some 100,000 clones, 80% to 95% seen once. Whole-study results and caveats: Possible causes of repertoire differences, disease activity or prior therapy, remain undefined.

On this clone: As yet, its antigen is unknown.

Germline CDR1 and CDR2: MDHEN and SYDVKM. This CDR3 comprises 14 residues. V lost 3 bases to trimming and J lost 6 bases, with 14 bases between them. This sample comprised peripheral blood mononuclear cells (PBMCs), obtained at baseline. The chain employs TRBV28 and TRBJ1-2; no clear D. This receptor was identified in a human donor with classical Hodgkin lymphoma. In nucleotides, the CDR3 is TGTGCCAGCAGTTTCGCCGGGAAGCGGGATGGCTACACCTTC. Translated, it gives CASSFAGKRDGYTF.